These T cell receptor beta chains were read from a single sample in a study of T cell responses to AZD1222 COVID-19 vaccine. The data were produced by immunoSEQ multiplex PCR, yet TCRdb's version contains in-frame clones alone and is incomplete. The table includes 100,000 to 150,000 clones, more than 85% detected once. The material was peripheral blood, obtained 28 days after the second AZD1222 dose. Receptor source: an adult who received the AZD1222 COVID-19 vaccine. Both conserved end residues are part of each CDR3. The D gene is left open where the match is weak. A clone size is listed for some rows: how often the clone was seen (once, few, many), or a class if it is expanded.

clone size | J gene | D gene | V gene | CDR3 protein | CDR3 DNA
- | TRBJ1-4 | - | TRBV27 | CASSKQGIGDKLFF | TGTGCCAGCAGTAAACAGGGCATCGGCGATAAACTGTTTTTT
- | TRBJ2-1 | TRBD2 | TRBV6-5 | CAIRAGGYNEQFF | TGTGCCATCCGGGCGGGGGGGTATAATGAGCAGTTCTTC
- | TRBJ1-4 | - | TRBV28 | CASRVRGPNEKLFF | TGTGCCAGCAGAGTCAGGGGACCTAATGAAAAACTGTTTTTT
- | TRBJ1-1 | - | TRBV18 | CASSRGPNTEAFF | TGTGCCAGCTCGCGGGGACCGAACACTGAAGCTTTCTTT
- | TRBJ2-6 | - | TRBV3-1/TRBV3-2 | CASSGTGYSGANVLTF | TGTGCCAGCAGCGGTACGGGGTACTCTGGGGCCAACGTCCTGACTTTC
once | TRBJ1-5 | - | TRBV19 | CASTPWGTDNQPQHF | TGTGCCAGTACCCCATGGGGGACGGATAATCAGCCCCAGCATTTT
- | TRBJ2-5 | - | TRBV7-6 | CASSPISWGQEETQYF | TGTGCCAGCAGCCCTATAAGCTGGGGGCAAGAGGAGACCCAGTACTTC
- | TRBJ2-5 | - | TRBV7-2 | CASSLAGRETQYF | TGTGCCAGCAGCTTAGCAGGGCGGGAGACCCAGTACTTC
- | TRBJ1-1 | - | TRBV19 | CASSIAGAMNTEAFF | TGTGCCAGTAGTATAGCAGGGGCCATGAACACTGAAGCTTTCTTT
- | TRBJ2-5 | TRBD2 | TRBV5-4 | CASSLVSSGGADSETQYF | TGTGCCAGCAGCTTGGTGTCTAGCGGGGGGGCGGATAGCGAGACCCAGTACTTC
once | TRBJ1-1 | - | TRBV24-1 | CATSDFSLAGIEAFF | TGTGCCACCAGTGATTTCAGTTTGGCGGGAATTGAAGCTTTCTTT
- | TRBJ2-1 | - | TRBV9 | CASSVDNADNEQFF | TGTGCCAGCAGCGTAGATAACGCTGACAATGAGCAGTTCTTC
- | TRBJ1-6 | - | TRBV5-1 | CASAYSLGEFNSPLHF | TGCGCCAGTGCCTATTCGTTGGGCGAATTTAATTCACCCCTCCACTTT
- | TRBJ2-1 | - | TRBV7-9 | CASSSDYPSGEQFF | TGTGCCAGCAGCTCCGATTACCCCTCGGGTGAGCAGTTCTTC
- | TRBJ1-2 | - | TRBV9 | CASSLGMSRDYGYTF | TGTGCCAGCAGCCTCGGAATGAGTAGGGACTATGGCTACACCTTC
- | TRBJ2-1 | TRBD2 | TRBV7-9 | CASSQYPGTRVGQFF | TGTGCCAGCAGCCAATATCCCGGGACTAGGGTAGGGCAGTTCTTC
- | TRBJ1-2 | TRBD1 | TRBV7-9 | CASSRTGSPSDGYTF | TGTGCCAGCAGCCGGACAGGGAGTCCCTCAGATGGCTACACCTTC
- | TRBJ1-6 | - | TRBV7-8 | CASSPGNSPLHF | TGTGCCAGCAGCCCAGGGAATTCACCCCTCCACTTT
- | TRBJ1-4 | - | TRBV6-1 | CASSEAVVGAYEKLFF | TGTGCCAGCAGTGAAGCGGTGGTGGGGGCCTATGAAAAACTGTTTTTT
- | TRBJ1-3 | - | TRBV25-1 | CASSATGSGGNTIYF | TGTGCCAGCAGTGCCACAGGGTCGGGAGGAAACACCATATATTTT
few | TRBJ1-3 | - | TRBV19 | CASSIVGSASGNTIYF | TGTGCCAGTAGTATTGTCGGATCGGCCTCTGGAAACACCATATATTTT
- | TRBJ2-2 | - | TRBV6-5 | CASSRDGPNTGELFF | TGTGCCAGCAGTAGGGACGGTCCGAACACCGGGGAGCTGTTTTTT
- | TRBJ1-1 | - | TRBV10-3 | CAISDRGDMNTEAFF | TGTGCCATCAGTGACCGGGGTGATATGAACACTGAAGCTTTCTTT
few | TRBJ2-5 | - | TRBV7-2 | CASSLAGGAETQYF | TGTGCCAGCAGCTTAGCGGGGGGCGCCGAGACCCAGTACTTC
few | TRBJ1-1 | - | TRBV30 | CAWSVQGNTEAFF | TGTGCCTGGAGTGTACAAGGGAACACTGAAGCTTTCTTT
- | TRBJ1-2 | - | TRBV14 | CASRPDGVYGYTF | TGTGCCAGCAGGCCGGACGGAGTCTATGGCTACACCTTC
- | TRBJ1-2 | TRBD1 | TRBV5-6 | CASRRQGNYGYTF | TGTGCCAGCAGGAGACAGGGCAACTATGGCTACACCTTC
- | TRBJ2-3 | - | TRBV19 | CASSLEGGDTQYF | TGTGCCAGTAGCCTCGAGGGGGGAGATACGCAGTATTTT
- | TRBJ2-5 | TRBD2 | TRBV5-6 | CASSFRGLAGGWGETQYF | TGTGCCAGCAGCTTTCGGGGACTAGCGGGAGGTTGGGGTGAGACCCAGTACTTC
- | TRBJ1-2 | - | TRBV6-2/TRBV6-3 | CASSPDGLNYGYTF | TGTGCCAGCAGCCCGGACGGCCTTAACTATGGCTACACCTTC
- | TRBJ1-2 | TRBD1 | TRBV18 | CASSPNRGDYGYTF | TGTGCCAGCTCACCAAACAGGGGGGACTATGGCTACACCTTC
- | TRBJ1-2 | TRBD1 | TRBV7-2 | CASSRSDRGNYGYTF | TGTGCCAGCAGCCGGAGTGACAGGGGGAACTATGGCTACACCTTC
once | TRBJ1-1 | - | TRBV29-1 | CSLLRSVRGTEAFF | TGCAGTCTACTCAGGAGTGTCAGGGGCACTGAAGCTTTCTTT
once | TRBJ2-3 | TRBD2 | TRBV6-5 | CASSYRGVDTQYF | TGTGCCAGCAGTTACCGGGGGGTGGATACGCAGTATTTT
- | TRBJ1-1 | - | TRBV2 | CASSRDGNTEAFF | TGTGCCAGCAGTAGGGACGGGAACACTGAAGCTTTCTTT
- | TRBJ1-4 | - | TRBV5-1 | CASSFHGGAANEKLFF | TGCGCCAGCAGCTTCCATGGGGGCGCGGCTAATGAAAAACTGTTTTTT
once | TRBJ1-2 | - | TRBV12-5 | CASGRDTPRRDYGYTF | TGTGCTAGTGGCCGGGACACCCCCCGGAGAGACTATGGCTACACCTTC
- | TRBJ1-4 | - | TRBV12-5 | CASGLGEKLFF | TGTGCTAGTGGTTTGGGTGAAAAACTGTTTTTT
- | TRBJ1-1 | TRBD1 | TRBV19 | CASSTQNRGSTEAFF | TGTGCCAGTAGTACACAAAACAGGGGTTCCACTGAAGCTTTCTTT
- | TRBJ2-7 | TRBD2 | TRBV7-9 | CASSLGSAGGPSEQYF | TGTGCCAGCAGCTTAGGTTCGGCGGGGGGGCCCTCCGAGCAGTACTTC